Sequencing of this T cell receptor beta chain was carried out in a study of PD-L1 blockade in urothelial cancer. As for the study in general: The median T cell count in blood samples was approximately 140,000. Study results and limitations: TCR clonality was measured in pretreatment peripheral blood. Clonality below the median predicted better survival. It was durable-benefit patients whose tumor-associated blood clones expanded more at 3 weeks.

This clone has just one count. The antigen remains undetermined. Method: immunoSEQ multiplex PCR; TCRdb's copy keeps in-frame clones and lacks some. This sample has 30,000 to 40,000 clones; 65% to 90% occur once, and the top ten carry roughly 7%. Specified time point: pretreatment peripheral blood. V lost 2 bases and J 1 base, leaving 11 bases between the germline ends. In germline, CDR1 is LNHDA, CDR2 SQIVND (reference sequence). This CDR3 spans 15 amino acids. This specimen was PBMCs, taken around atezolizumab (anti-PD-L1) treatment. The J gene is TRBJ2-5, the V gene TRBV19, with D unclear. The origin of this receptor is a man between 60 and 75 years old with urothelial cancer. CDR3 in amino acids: CASSIRTAVQETQYF. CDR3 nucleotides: TGTGCCAGTAGTATACGAACAGCTGTCCAAGAGACCCAGTACTTC.